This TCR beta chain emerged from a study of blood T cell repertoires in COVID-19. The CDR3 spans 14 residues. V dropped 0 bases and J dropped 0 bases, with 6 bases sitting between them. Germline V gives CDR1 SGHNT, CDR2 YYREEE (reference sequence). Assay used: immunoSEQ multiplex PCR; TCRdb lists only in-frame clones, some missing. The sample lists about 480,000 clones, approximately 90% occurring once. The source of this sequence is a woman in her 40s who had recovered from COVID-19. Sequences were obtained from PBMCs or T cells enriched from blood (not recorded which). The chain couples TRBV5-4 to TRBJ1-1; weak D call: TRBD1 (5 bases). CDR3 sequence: CASSLETVNTEAFF. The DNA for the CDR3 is TGTGCCAGCAGCTTGGAGACAGTGAACACTGAAGCTTTCTTT.